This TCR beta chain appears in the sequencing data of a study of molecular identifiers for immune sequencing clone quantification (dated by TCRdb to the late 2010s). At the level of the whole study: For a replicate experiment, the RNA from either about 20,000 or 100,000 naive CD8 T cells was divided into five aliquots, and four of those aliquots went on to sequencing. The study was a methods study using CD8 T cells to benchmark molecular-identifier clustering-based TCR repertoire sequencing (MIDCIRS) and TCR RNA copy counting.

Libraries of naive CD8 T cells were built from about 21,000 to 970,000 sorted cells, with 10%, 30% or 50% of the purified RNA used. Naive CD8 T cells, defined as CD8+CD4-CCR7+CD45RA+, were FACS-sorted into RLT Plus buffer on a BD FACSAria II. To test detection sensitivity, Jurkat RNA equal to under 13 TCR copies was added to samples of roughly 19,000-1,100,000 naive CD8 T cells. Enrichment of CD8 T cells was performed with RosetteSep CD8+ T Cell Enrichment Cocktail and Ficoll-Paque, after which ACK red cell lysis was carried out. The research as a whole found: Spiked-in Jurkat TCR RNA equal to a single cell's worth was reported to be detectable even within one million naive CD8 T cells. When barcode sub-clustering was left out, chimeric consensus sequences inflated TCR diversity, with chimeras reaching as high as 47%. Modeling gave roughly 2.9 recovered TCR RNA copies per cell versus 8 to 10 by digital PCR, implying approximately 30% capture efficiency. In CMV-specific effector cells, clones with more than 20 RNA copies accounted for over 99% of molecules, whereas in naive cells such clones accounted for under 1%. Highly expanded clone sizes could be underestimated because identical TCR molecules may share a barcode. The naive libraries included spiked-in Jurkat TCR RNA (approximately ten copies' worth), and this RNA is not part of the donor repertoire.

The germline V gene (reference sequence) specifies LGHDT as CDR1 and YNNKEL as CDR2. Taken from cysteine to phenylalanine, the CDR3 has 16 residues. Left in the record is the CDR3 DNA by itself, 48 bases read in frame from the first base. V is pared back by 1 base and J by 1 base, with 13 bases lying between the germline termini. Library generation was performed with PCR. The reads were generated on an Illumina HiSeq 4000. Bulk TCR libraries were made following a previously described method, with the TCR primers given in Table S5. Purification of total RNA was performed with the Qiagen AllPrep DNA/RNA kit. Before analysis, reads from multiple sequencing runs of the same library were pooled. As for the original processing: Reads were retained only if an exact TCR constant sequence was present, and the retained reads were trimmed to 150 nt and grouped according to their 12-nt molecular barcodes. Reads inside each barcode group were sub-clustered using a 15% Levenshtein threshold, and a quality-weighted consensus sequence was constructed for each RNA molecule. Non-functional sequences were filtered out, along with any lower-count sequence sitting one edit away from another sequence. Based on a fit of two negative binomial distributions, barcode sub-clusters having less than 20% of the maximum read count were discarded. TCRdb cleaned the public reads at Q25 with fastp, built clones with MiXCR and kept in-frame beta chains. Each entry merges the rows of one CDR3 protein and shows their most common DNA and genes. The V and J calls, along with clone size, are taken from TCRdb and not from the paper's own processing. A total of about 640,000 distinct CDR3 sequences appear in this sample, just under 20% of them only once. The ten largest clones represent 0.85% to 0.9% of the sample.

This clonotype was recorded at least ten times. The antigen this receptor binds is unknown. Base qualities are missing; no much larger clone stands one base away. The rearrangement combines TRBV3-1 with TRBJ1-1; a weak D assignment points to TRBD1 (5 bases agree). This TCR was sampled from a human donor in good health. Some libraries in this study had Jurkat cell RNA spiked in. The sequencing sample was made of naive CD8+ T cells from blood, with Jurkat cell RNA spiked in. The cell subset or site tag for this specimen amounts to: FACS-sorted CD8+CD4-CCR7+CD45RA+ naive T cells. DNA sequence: TGTGCCAGCAGCCAAGTTGATGGGGGATCGAACACTGAAGCTTTCTTT. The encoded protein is CASSQVDGGSNTEAFF.